These 17 T cell receptor beta chains originate from one sample sequenced in a study of blood T cells in healthy people across ages. It was with a sample-barcoded 5' primer and a J-beta primer mix that a second PCR of roughly 7 to 12 cycles was run. A single record per CDR3 protein comes from TCRdb applying MiXCR to the 5' RACE reads. The sample includes some 860,000 distinct CDR3 sequences, more than 55% of them seen just once. Material: blood. These receptor sequences come from a man between 40 and 49 years old in good health.

To note about this clonotype: Its ends do not fully match the called genes, so a read error is possible. V and J are TRBV9 and TRBJ2-5; D not certain. This CDR3 is built from 9 residues. Germline CDR1 SGDLS, CDR2 YYNGEE. The CDR3 region is CAFIKTQYF. As DNA, the CDR3 is TGCGCCTTTATAAAGACCCAGTACTTC.

The chain links TRBV14 to TRBJ1-6, with D perhaps TRBD1 (6 bases). The germline V gene has CDR1 SGHDN and CDR2 FVKESK. The CDR3 runs 15 residues. Trimming stripped 2 bases from V and 13 bases from J, with 18 bases between. The CDR3 nucleotides are TGTGCCAGCAGCCAAACACGCGGGGGGCTAACTCCCCTCCACTTT. Translation: CASSQTRGGLTPLHF.

The count of this clonotype is one. The chain employs TRBV7-9 and TRBJ2-5, with 7 bases aligning to TRBD2. The junction had 8 bases not matched to a gene; V was cut back by 11 bases and J by 5 bases. The CDR3 has 12 amino acids. The germline V gene has CDR1 SEHNR and CDR2 FQNEAQ (reference sequence). The CDR3 coding sequence is TGTGCCTCCGGGGAGGGTTTGGAGACCCAGTACTTC. The encoded protein is CASGEGLETQYF.

V and J are TRBV20-1 and TRBJ2-5; D not resolved. V lost 3 bases and J lost 11, with 16 bases in between. Germline V gene data show CDR1 as DFQATT and CDR2 as SNEGSKA (reference sequence). This CDR3 is 12 amino acids long. The CDR3 is CSASVELYKQYF. The CDR3 DNA is TGCAGTGCTAGCGTGGAGTTATACAAGCAGTACTTC.

DNA for the CDR3: TGTGCCAGCAGCTTTGAGGGGAACGAGCAGTACTTC. It specifies CASSFEGNEQYF. This chain links TRBV5-6 with TRBJ2-5; TRBD1 or TRBD2 may be the D gene (5 bases each). The J call may not be correct, given that the DNA end is closer to TRBJ2-7. Germline CDR1 is SGHDT and CDR2 is YYEEEE. The CDR3 totals 12 residues.

This clonotype was recorded only once. This chain uses TRBV29-1 with TRBJ1-1, with D perhaps matching TRBD1 (6 bases). The CDR3 runs 13 residues. The V gene lost 4 bases and the J gene lost 4 bases, with 13 bases spanning the gap. In germline, CDR1 is SQVTM, CDR2 ANQGSEA. CDR3 residues: CSVGPGAGTEAFF. For the CDR3, the DNA is TGCAGCGTTGGCCCAGGGGCTGGCACTGAAGCTTTCTTT.

The V gene is TRBV7-2, the J gene TRBJ1-1; maybe TRBD1 (5 bases). From germline, CDR1 is SGHTA and CDR2 FQGNSA. The CDR3 covers 13 residues. V was clipped by 5 bases and J by 7 bases, with 14 bases between them. The chain's CDR3 is CASSVPGLGEAFF. The CDR3 region has the DNA TGTGCCAGCAGCGTACCAGGGCTCGGTGAAGCTTTCTTT.

The CDR3 sequence is CASSPDRHLRSYEQYF. CDR3 DNA sequence: TGTGCCAGCAGTCCCGACAGGCATCTCCGGTCCTACGAGCAGTACTTC. The chain combines TRBV21-1 with TRBJ2-7; the table's D call TRBD1 went unverified against the DNA. TRBV21-1 is designated a pseudogene. The CDR3 length is 16 residues.

The rearrangement uses TRBV11-2 and TRBJ2-1; tentatively, D is TRBD2 (5 bases). V was cut by 5 bases and J by 6 bases, with 17 bases left in between. The CDR3 consists of 15 residues. CDR1 and CDR2 from the germline V gene are SGHAT and FQNNGV. CDR3 sequence reads: CASSQLQARGNEQFF. DNA of the CDR3: TGTGCCAGCAGCCAACTCCAGGCACGGGGCAATGAGCAGTTCTTC. Variable domain in full (rest from reference TRBV11-2 and TRBJ2-1): EAGVAQSPRYKIIEKRQSVAFWCNPISGHATLYWYQQILGQGPKLLIQFQNNGVVDDSQLPKDRFSAERLKGVDSTLKIQPAKLEDSAVYLCASSQLQARGNEQFFGPGTRLTVL.

This chain joins TRBV29-1 and TRBJ2-3, with D unclear. V was shortened by 5 bases and J by 1 base, with 10 bases between the two germline ends. Germline CDR1 SQVTM, CDR2 ANQGSEA. The CDR3 loop spans 13 amino acids. The CDR3, as DNA: TGCAGCGTTTTTTCCGTTGGCACAGATACGCAGTATTTT. It translates to CSVFSVGTDTQYF.

The rearrangement links TRBV27 to TRBJ2-7; TRBD1 agrees at 9 bases. Germline loops: CDR1 MNHEY, CDR2 SMNVEV (reference sequence). The CDR3 spans 12 residues. CDR3: CAAGQGSYEQYF. As DNA, the CDR3 is TGTGCGGCGGGACAGGGTTCCTACGAGCAGTACTTC.

The V gene is TRBV4-1, the J gene TRBJ1-4; tentative D call: TRBD1 (5 bases). V dropped 2 bases and J dropped 5 bases, with 6 bases sitting between them. Germline-derived CDR1 and CDR2 are MGHRA and YSYEKL. The CDR3 is made up of 13 amino acids. Here the CDR3 DNA reads TGCGCCAGCAGCCAAAGACAGAATGAAAAACTGTTTTTT. Translation gives CASSQRQNEKLFF.

The chain is built from TRBV7-2 and TRBJ2-1; D is ambiguous. This CDR3 comprises 11 residues. V lost 5 bases to trimming and J lost 10 bases, with 9 bases between them. CDR1 is SGHTA, CDR2 FQGNSA, per germline. CDR3 DNA sequence: TGTGCCAGCAGCGTTCTGACCGAGCAGTTCTTC. This gives the protein CASSVLTEQFF.

This clonotype was observed a few times. The chain carries TRBV7-2 and TRBJ2-7; tentative D call: TRBD2 (5 bases). The CDR3 is made up of 16 amino acids. Germline V gene lookup returns CDR1 SGHTA and CDR2 FQGNSA. V lost 0 bases and J lost 3, with 15 bases in between. The CDR3 region has the DNA TGTGCCAGCAGCTTAGCCCCAAGCGGAGACTACTACGAGCAGTACTTC. Translated: CASSLAPSGDYYEQYF.

The CDR3 loop reads CATSDLIYGYTF. DNA for the CDR3: TGTGCCACCAGTGACTTAATCTATGGCTACACCTTC. The chain joins TRBV24-1 to TRBJ1-2; no firm D call. V lost 4 bases, J lost 4 bases, and 6 bases lay in between. Per germline, CDR1 KGHDR and CDR2 SFDVKD. The CDR3 runs 12 residues.

This clonotype was seen only a few times. The genes are TRBV25-1 and TRBJ1-5; weak D call: TRBD1 (5 bases). This CDR3 region has 15 residues. Trimming removed 2 bases at V and 7 bases at J, with 15 bases between. From germline, CDR1 is MGHDK and CDR2 SYGVNS. CDR3 bases: TGTGCCAGCAGTGAAGGGAGAGGGGAAGGACAGCCCCAGCATTTT. Translation gives CASSEGRGEGQPQHF.

In its sample, this clonotype was seen once. Sequence at one end of the junction differs from germline and may be a read error. This sequence joins TRBV4-1 and TRBJ1-6, with D unresolved. CDR3 size: 16 residues. Germline-derived CDR1 and CDR2 are MGHRA and YSYEKL. CDR3 nucleotide sequence: TGCGCCAGCAGCCAAGAAGCTGGGTTGTATAATTCACCCCCCCACTTT. Translation: CASSQEAGLYNSPPHF.